The text below deals with one T cell receptor (beta chain). What this receptor recognizes is not known. One base away there is no much larger clone; base qualities are not given. One collaborating source in Seattle enrolled patients during active infection and followed them longitudinally through the course of disease. Collaborating institutions collected whole blood in K2EDTA tubes following their own protocols. For TCRbeta analysis, collaborator samples were shipped as frozen whole blood, as isolated PBMCs, or as DNA extracted from either sample type. This entry is derived from a study of blood T cell repertoires in COVID-19 (dated by TCRdb to 2020 to 2022). Regarding the study in general: Samples from collaborators originated in the United States, Italy and Spain and spanned both the acute and convalescent phases of COVID-19. The material from the prospective study consisted of cDNA or gDNA derived from T cells, B-cell-depleted T cells, or PBMCs. The dataset comprised deeply sampled blood TCRbeta repertoires from subjects exposed to, actively infected with, or recovered from COVID-19. The repertoires were released in a freely available public database meant as a resource for research on the immune response to SARS-CoV-2. Samples were obtained from the ongoing ImmuneRACE study (first 160 participants) and from some 1,300 subjects provided by 6 global collaborators. The sample metadata nearly always contained a de-identified subject ID, COVID-19 status, age in years and sex. Where available, HLA class I and class II types were taken from metadata supplied by the sample provider and were not determined by assay-based typing.

Points the paper makes about the study in general: How much clinical and demographic metadata was included differed by source and by participant, and the metadata was provided uncurated.

TCRbeta CDR3 regions were amplified from genomic DNA by means of the immunoSEQ Assay, a bias-controlled multiplex PCR. The paper's processing steps were these. Within the assay, amplification of reference gene primers was used to estimate how many nucleated cells each sample contained. To quantify the absolute abundance of each unique TCRbeta CDR3 rearrangement, sequence reads were collapsed and filtered. For each sample, productive Simpson clonality was calculated as the square root of Simpson's diversity index over productive rearrangements. Here the immuneACCESS table is served through TCRdb, limited to in-frame sequences with V and J called. Missing clones are a known gap in these copies; in checked studies unresolved V genes cover under half, and the rest lacks a known reason. Clone size and V and J calls were adopted from that table, with D and trimming inferred from the DNA. The sample contains 300,000 to 400,000 clones, around 92% of them found a single time. The top ten constitute around 3% of the sample.

Measured from the cysteine to the phenylalanine, the CDR3 is 14 residues long. Just the 42-base CDR3 DNA is kept, in frame starting at base 1. Trimming removed 2 bases from V and 4 bases from J; the gene matches leave 3 bases unexplained. The germline V gene specifies KGHDR as CDR1 and SFDVKD as CDR2. Sequencing was performed on peripheral blood. This sequence was found in a woman under 40 with COVID-19, enrolled during active disease. The chain employs TRBV24-1 and TRBJ2-5; TRBD1 lines up with 7 middle nucleotides. The nucleotides read TGTGCCACCAGTGATTCACAGGGGAGAGAGACCCAGTACTTC. Its coded protein is CATSDSQGRETQYF.